This T cell receptor beta chain was identified during a study of human T cells and chemical hapten exposure. The CDR3 is 12 residues long. Trimming pared 0 bases from V and 6 bases from J, leaving 9 bases between. CDR1 and CDR2 from the germline V gene are DFQATT and SNEGSKA (reference sequence). MiXCR, applied by TCRdb to the RACE reads, yields one record per CDR3 protein. The sample lists roughly 360,000 distinct CDR3 sequences, roughly 4.8% occurring once. Noted time point: patch test 1, 2 weeks after DPC sensitization. Noted treatment: therapeutic diphenylcyclopropenone sensitization with weekly scalp DPC.

Sequences were derived from whole blood, sampled in connection with sensitization to the hapten diphenylcyclopropenone (DPC). The receptor comes from a woman in her forties or fifties with alopecia areata. Some clones in this sample may be carry-over from other donors' samples. J is TRBJ2-7 and V is TRBV20-1, with D possibly being TRBD2 (5 bases). The CDR3 region is CSARDLGVEQYF. The DNA of the CDR3 is TGCAGTGCTAGAGATCTGGGAGTCGAGCAGTACTTC.